One sample yielded the 16 T cell receptor beta chains listed below, sequenced in a study of monozygotic twins with inflammatory bowel disease. TCRdb re-called the 5' RACE reads and catalogs CDR3 proteins one per entry, DNA excluded. The table for this sample gives 95,000 to 110,000 distinct CDR3 sequences. The sequenced sample was blood. These receptors all stem from a human donor with ulcerative colitis or Crohn's disease, or a healthy co-twin of an affected twin (not recorded which).

The gene calls are TRBV5-1 and TRBJ2-1; TCRdb calls TRBD2, which cannot be checked without DNA. The CDR3 consists of 17 residues. Germline lookup yields CDR1 SGHRS and CDR2 YFSETQ. The CDR3 protein is CASSLRPSGSPNSEQFF. Full variable domain (remainder filled in from reference TRBV5-1 and TRBJ2-1): KAGVTQTPRYLIKTRGQQVTLSCSPISGHRSVSWYQQTPGQGLQFLFEYFSETQRNKGNFPGRFSGRQFSNSRSEMNVSTLELGDSALYLCASSLRPSGSPNSEQFFGPGTRLTVL.

The J gene is TRBJ1-1, the V gene TRBV7-2. The CDR3 is 13 residues long. CDR1 is SGHTA and CDR2 is FQGNSA in the germline V gene. The CDR3 here is CASSSYRNTEAFF.

The chain employs TRBV6-2 or TRBV6-3 and TRBJ2-1; lacking DNA, the TRBD2 call made by TCRdb goes unchecked. The CDR3 has 13 residues. The V gene's germline CDR1 is MNHEY and CDR2 SVGEGT. CDR3 in amino acids: CASLRGGSNEQFF.

The V and J genes are TRBV5-6 and TRBJ2-5. Per germline, CDR1 SGHDT and CDR2 YYEEEE. The CDR3 runs 13 residues. The chain's CDR3 is CASSLGPLETQYF.

The chain joins TRBV5-1 to TRBJ2-7; TCRdb picks TRBD2, but there is no DNA to check that call. CDR1 is SGHRS, CDR2 YFSETQ, per germline. The CDR3 contains 15 residues. The CDR3 loop is CASSLLSGGSYEQYF.

The CDR3 protein is CASRLSLGLINQPQHF. The V call is TRBV12-2, the J call TRBJ1-5; TCRdb outputs TRBD1, but without DNA this stays unchecked. TRBV12-2 is a documented pseudogene. The CDR3 is 16 residues long.

V usage is TRBV2 and J usage is TRBJ2-5; absent DNA, TCRdb's TRBD1 call cannot be checked. CDR1 and CDR2 (germline): SNHLY, FYNNEI. The CDR3 has 15 residues. The CDR3 protein is CASSEIGGPRETQYF.

J is TRBJ2-5 and V is TRBV20-1; TCRdb indicates TRBD1, and absent DNA this call remains unverified. CDR1 is DFQATT, CDR2 SNEGSKA, per germline (reference sequence). This CDR3 has 12 amino acids. The CDR3 loop reads CSPQGAGETQYF.

This rearrangement joins TRBV20-1 to TRBJ2-7; TCRdb indicates TRBD2, and absent DNA this call remains unverified. This CDR3 spans 14 amino acids. Germline CDR1 DFQATT, CDR2 SNEGSKA (reference sequence). CDR3 protein: CSASREGIRGEQYF.

J is TRBJ2-5 and V is TRBV6-2 or TRBV6-3. The CDR3 runs to 14 residues. CDR1 is MNHEY, CDR2 SVGEGT, per germline. The CDR3 sequence is CASSYSPQTKTQYF.

The chain employs TRBV4-2 and TRBJ2-7; TCRdb selects TRBD1, and the lack of DNA leaves this call unchecked. The CDR3 extends over 15 amino acids. Germline V gene data show CDR1 as LGHNA and CDR2 as YNFKEQ. The CDR3 protein is CASSPFPGGHYEQYF.

The rearrangement links TRBV29-1 to TRBJ2-7; TCRdb reports TRBD2, a call that lacks DNA to check it against. Looked up from germline, CDR1 is SQVTM and CDR2 is ANQGSEA. The CDR3 loop spans 11 amino acids. The CDR3 spells CSGELGYGQYF.

The V gene is TRBV10-3, the J gene TRBJ1-6. Germline CDR1 and CDR2: ENHRY and SYGVKD. This CDR3 comprises 13 residues. The CDR3 is CAISESIGSPLHF.

The chain carries TRBV20-1 and TRBJ1-6; the D call of TRBD1 rests on TCRdb alone, since no DNA is present to check it. This CDR3 contains 15 residues. Germline V gives CDR1 DFQATT, CDR2 SNEGSKA (reference sequence). The CDR3 loop is CSAQGTGTYNSPLHF.

The rearrangement links TRBV6-5 to TRBJ2-6; TCRdb returns TRBD1, unconfirmable since there is no DNA. This CDR3 has 15 amino acids. CDR1 is MNHEY, CDR2 SVGAGI, per germline. The CDR3 is CASSSTGFGANVLTF.

The chain carries TRBV7-9 and TRBJ1-2; lacking DNA, the TRBD1 call made by TCRdb goes unchecked. Germline CDR1 SEHNR, CDR2 FQNEAQ (reference sequence). The CDR3 extends over 12 amino acids. The CDR3 is CAISLTGNGYTF.